The 20 T cell receptor beta chains listed next were all sequenced from one sample in a study of OX40 agonist ivuxolimab in advanced cancers. The protocol was immunoSEQ multiplex PCR, while the TCRdb copy is restricted to in-frame clones and leaves out a portion. The table has 55,000 to 65,000 clones, roughly 85% seen once. The material sequenced was CD4+ or CD8+ T cells sorted from blood, taken in a trial of the OX40 agonist ivuxolimab. The receptors were sampled from an adult with an advanced solid tumor such as melanoma, head and neck, liver or kidney cancer.

The chain has TRBV16 and TRBJ1-2; D call uncertain. The length of the CDR3 is 12 residues. Germline CDR1 KGHSY, CDR2 FQNENV. Trimming shortened V by 1 base and J by 3 bases, and 3 bases separated the two germline ends. CDR3 DNA: TGTGCCAGCAGCCAATTGTACTATGGCTACACCTTC. Translating it yields CASSQLYYGYTF.

This chain connects TRBV28 to TRBJ2-4; D gene unclear. Per germline, CDR1 MDHEN and CDR2 SYDVKM. This CDR3 comprises 13 residues. The V end lost 3 bases, the J end lost 7 bases, and 10 bases lay between the germline ends. As DNA, the CDR3 is TGTGCCAGCAGTTTGGAAGTGTGGAACATTCAGTACTTC. Protein product: CASSLEVWNIQYF.

The chain combines TRBV28 with TRBJ1-5; D may be TRBD1 (5 bases). The CDR3 is 13 amino acids. V lost 3 bases to trimming and J lost 7 bases, with 10 bases between them. Germline CDR1 and CDR2: MDHEN and SYDVKM. The CDR3 DNA reads as TGTGCCAGCAGTTTTTCAAACAGGCAGCCCCAGCATTTT. Protein: CASSFSNRQPQHF. The full variable domain, rest sourced from reference TRBV28 and TRBJ1-5, is DVKVTQSSRYLVKRTGEKVFLECVQDMDHENMFWYRQDPGLGLRLIYFSYDVKMKEKGDIPEGYSVSREKKERFSLILESASTNQTSMYLCASSFSNRQPQHFGDGTRLSIL.

The chain combines TRBV9 with TRBJ2-7; 9 bases map to TRBD2. The CDR3 loop spans 15 amino acids. Germline CDR1 and CDR2: SGDLS and YYNGEE. With V trimmed by 2 bases and J by 5 bases, 8 bases remained unmatched. The CDR3 protein is CASSVLSGRYDEQYF. The CDR3 bases are TGTGCCAGCAGCGTCCTTAGCGGGAGATACGACGAGCAGTACTTC.

The table lists this clone with a count of one. This sequence joins TRBV5-1 and TRBJ1-2, with 8 bases that match TRBD1. CDR1 and CDR2 (germline): SGHRS, YFSETQ. This CDR3 is built from 13 residues. The ends lost 4 bases at V and 7 bases at J; junction bases unmatched: 6. CDR3 nucleotide sequence: TGCGCCAGCAGCCCGGACAGGGCGTCTGGCTACACCTTC. As protein: CASSPDRASGYTF.

V usage is TRBV20-1 and J usage is TRBJ2-5, with a possible D match to TRBD2 (6 bases). The CDR3 covers 10 residues. Deletions cut 6 bases from V and 5 bases from J, with 7 bases between. Germline V lookup: CDR1 DFQATT, CDR2 SNEGSKA (reference sequence). CDR3 coding DNA: TGCAGTGCCAGCGGGGAGACCCAGTACTTC. This encodes CSASGETQYF.

This sequence joins TRBV5-6 and TRBJ2-7; D perhaps matches TRBD1 (5 bases). Trimming took off 1 base at V and 6 bases at J, with 14 bases between the two ends. The V gene's germline CDR1 is SGHDT and CDR2 YYEEEE. The CDR3 length is 14 residues. The CDR3 loop reads CASSLTAGFGEQYF. The CDR3 DNA reads TGTGCCAGCAGCTTGACGGCAGGGTTCGGCGAGCAGTACTTC.

V is TRBV28 and J is TRBJ2-7; TRBD2 might be the D (6 bases). The germline V gene encodes CDR1 MDHEN and CDR2 SYDVKM. This CDR3 is 13 amino acids long. Trimming cost V 6 bases and J 4 bases, with 13 bases left between them. Written as DNA, the CDR3 is TGTGCCAGCAGAGCCTCGGGGGTTTACGAGCAGTACTTC. It specifies CASRASGVYEQYF.

The rearrangement uses TRBV6-6 and TRBJ1-3; D perhaps matches TRBD1 (6 bases). Germline V gene sequence: CDR1 MNHNY, CDR2 SVGAGI (reference sequence). The CDR3 is made up of 14 amino acids. Between the trimmed V and J ends, which lost 7 bases and 1 base, there was a span of 11 bases. CDR3 sequence reads: CASTQGFSGNTIYF. In nucleotides, the CDR3 is TGTGCCAGCACACAGGGTTTTTCTGGAAACACCATATATTTT.

The chain links TRBV5-1 to TRBJ2-5, with TRBD2 matching 8 bases. Germline V gene sequence: CDR1 SGHRS, CDR2 YFSETQ. The CDR3 runs 17 residues. V was clipped by 6 bases and J by 2 bases; unmatched bases: 15. CDR3 protein: CASTGGLDAVIQETQYF. CDR3 in DNA: TGCGCCAGCACCGGGGGACTAGATGCCGTGATTCAAGAGACCCAGTACTTC.

The chain carries TRBV2 and TRBJ2-7; D is unclear. V lost 0 bases to trimming and J lost 2 bases, with 8 bases between them. Germline V gene data show CDR1 as SNHLY and CDR2 as FYNNEI. CDR3 length: 14 residues. CDR3 sequence (DNA): TGTGCCAGCAGTGAAGCCCTGGAGCCCTACGAGCAGTACTTC. The encoded protein is CASSEALEPYEQYF.

The rearrangement links TRBV18 to TRBJ1-4, with 7 bases lining up with TRBD1. V dropped 5 bases and J dropped 3; count of bases not matched to a gene: 18. Germline CDR1 KGHSH, CDR2 LQKENI. The CDR3 length is 19 residues. The CDR3 is CASSSRLTSGQFSNEKLFF. In nucleotides, the CDR3 is TGTGCCAGCTCATCCCGCCTAACTTCGGGACAGTTTTCTAATGAAAAACTGTTTTTT.

V usage is TRBV28 and J usage is TRBJ1-2; 7 bases are a match to TRBD1. The CDR3 is made up of 13 amino acids. Germline CDR1 and CDR2: MDHEN and SYDVKM. Unmatched junction bases numbered 11, after V lost 6 bases and J lost 10 bases. This chain's CDR3 is CASRTPGQFAYTF. The CDR3 DNA reads as TGTGCCAGCAGAACTCCGGGACAGTTTGCCTACACCTTC.

A few counts support this clone. V gene TRBV5-1 combines with J gene TRBJ2-7; D unresolved. The V gene lost 0 bases and the J gene lost 5 bases, with 6 bases spanning the gap. The germline CDR1 and CDR2 sequences are SGHRS and YFSETQ. This CDR3 has 12 residues. The chain's CDR3 is CASSLAGHEQYF. CDR3 sequence (DNA): TGCGCCAGCAGCTTGGCGGGTCACGAGCAGTACTTC.

CDR3 loop: CASSIIGYGNTGELFF. The CDR3 region has the DNA TGTGCCAGTAGTATAATAGGTTATGGGAACACCGGGGAGCTGTTTTTT. The chain is built from TRBV19 and TRBJ2-2, with D unclear. Trimming pared 2 bases from V and 1 base from J, leaving 11 bases between. The CDR3 has 16 residues. Looked up from germline, CDR1 is LNHDA and CDR2 is SQIVND (reference sequence).

V usage is TRBV7-2 and J usage is TRBJ1-1; perhaps TRBD1 as D (6 bases). Looked up from germline, CDR1 is SGHTA and CDR2 is FQGNSA. V gave up 4 bases and J gave up 0 bases, with 15 bases separating them. The CDR3 is 16 amino acids. CDR3 nucleotide sequence: TGTGCCAGCAGCTCACAGGGAGGGGCCCTGAACACTGAAGCTTTCTTT. This translates into CASSSQGGALNTEAFF.

The rearrangement joins TRBV18 to TRBJ2-5; 8 bases fit TRBD2. The CDR3 is made up of 17 amino acids. Per germline, CDR1 KGHSH and CDR2 LQKENI. V lost 3 bases and J lost 2; bases outside the gene matches: 11. CDR3 amino acids: CASSPPLAGKLQETQYF. The CDR3 nucleotides read TGTGCCAGCTCACCCCCTCTAGCGGGCAAATTACAAGAGACCCAGTACTTC.

This clone was seen only a few times. The gene calls are TRBV23-1 and TRBJ2-5, with 8 nucleotides matching TRBD2. TRBV23-1 is flagged as an ORF with uncertain function. This CDR3 has 16 residues. With V trimmed by 3 bases and J by 1 base, 7 bases remained unmatched. The CDR3 nucleotides are TGCGCCAGCAGTCACGGCGGGGGGCCCCTCCAAGAGACCCAGTACTTC. Translating gives CASSHGGGPLQETQYF.

The rearrangement links TRBV6-1 to TRBJ2-1, with TRBD1 matching 10 bases. The CDR3 extends over 14 amino acids. Germline V gives CDR1 MNHNS, CDR2 SASEGT. J gave up 6 bases and V 6 bases, and 5 bases lay outside the gene matches. The CDR3 spells CASRMRDRGNEQFF. The CDR3 bases are TGTGCCAGCAGAATGCGGGACAGGGGCAATGAGCAGTTCTTC.

V and J are TRBV9 and TRBJ1-6, with TRBD1 identical over 11 bases. The CDR3 has 16 amino acids. With 3 bases clipped from V and 5 bases from J, the junction kept 4 bases outside the gene matches. CDR1 and CDR2 (germline): SGDLS, YYNGEE. CDR3 bases: TGTGCCAGCAGCGAAGGACAGGGGGCGAATAATTCACCCCTCCACTTT. Translating it yields CASSEGQGANNSPLHF.